These T cell receptor beta chains were read from a single sample in a study of molecular identifiers for immune sequencing clone quantification. TCRdb re-called the PCR reads with MiXCR, one entry per CDR3 protein. The sample comprises roughly 97,000 distinct CDR3 sequences, 24% of which are singletons, and 0.94% rests with the top ten. What was sequenced was naive CD8+ T cells from blood, with Jurkat cell RNA spiked in. The source of these receptors is a human donor in good health. Some libraries in this study had Jurkat cell RNA spiked in. The CDR3 runs from the conserved cysteine through the conserved F or W. Fields, in order: D gene, V gene, clone size, J gene, CDR3 protein, CDR3 DNA. A D gene is named only where the DNA matches it firmly. Clone size is shown for a subset of rows, as once, few, many or a class of expanded clone.

TRBD2	TRBV27	few	TRBJ2-1	CASSPGGGPYNEQFF	TGTGCCAGCAGTCCCGGCGGGGGGCCGTACAATGAGCAGTTCTTC
NA	TRBV11-2	NA	TRBJ2-3	CASSKGADTQYF	TGTGCCAGCAGCAAGGGTGCAGATACGCAGTATTTT
TRBD2	TRBV28	many	TRBJ2-3	CASSLTLAGGNTDTQYF	TGTGCCAGCAGTCTTACCCTAGCGGGAGGGAACACAGATACGCAGTATTTT
TRBD2	TRBV28	many	TRBJ2-3	CASRRTSGADTQYF	TGTGCCAGCAGAAGGACTAGCGGGGCAGATACGCAGTATTTT
NA	TRBV6-5	many	TRBJ1-5	CASSYGDRQPQHF	TGTGCCAGCAGTTACGGGGATAGGCAGCCCCAGCATTTT
TRBD2	TRBV28	many	TRBJ2-2	CASSSRGGSSIGELFF	TGTGCCAGCAGTTCCCGTGGCGGGAGTTCGATCGGGGAGCTGTTTTTT
NA	TRBV20-1	many	TRBJ2-1	CSARDLGNEQFF	TGCAGTGCTAGAGATCTGGGCAATGAGCAGTTCTTC
TRBD2	TRBV28	NA	TRBJ2-7	CASSSQRLAGGLAPYF	TGTGCCAGCAGTTCACAGAGACTAGCGGGAGGGCTGGCGCCGTACTTC
TRBD1	TRBV28	many	TRBJ2-2	CASSIGQGNTGELFF	TGTGCCAGCAGCATAGGACAGGGTAACACCGGGGAGCTGTTTTTT
NA	TRBV6-5	many	TRBJ1-1	CASRPGNTEAFF	TGTGCCAGCCGTCCTGGGAACACTGAAGCTTTCTTT
TRBD1	TRBV4-3	NA	TRBJ2-1	CASSQEGTGSYNEQFF	TGCGCCAGCAGCCAAGAAGGGACAGGCTCCTACAATGAGCAGTTCTTC
TRBD1	TRBV7-9	NA	TRBJ1-6	CASSFSEGGCSSRLHF	TGTGCCAGCAGCTTTTCGGAAGGGGGCTGTAGTTCACGCCTCCACTTT
TRBD1	TRBV27	many	TRBJ1-5	CASSPHLGQGEQPQHF	TGTGCCAGCAGTCCACATCTAGGACAGGGGGAACAGCCCCAGCATTTT
NA	TRBV11-2	many	TRBJ2-5	CASSAGSPSKTQYF	TGTGCCAGCAGCGCCGGGAGCCCCTCAAAGACCCAGTACTTC
NA	TRBV9	many	TRBJ1-3	CASSPGGGNTIYF	TGTGCCAGCAGCCCCGGTGGGGGAAACACCATATATTTT
NA	TRBV7-9	many	TRBJ2-7	CASSLSGLEQYF	TGTGCCAGCAGCTTATCCGGCCTGGAGCAGTACTTC
NA	TRBV27	many	TRBJ2-5	CASSRGLQETQYF	TGTGCCAGCAGCAGGGGCCTGCAAGAGACCCAGTACTTC
NA	TRBV4-3	many	TRBJ2-5	CASSPTSSGALQETQYF	TGCGCCAGCAGCCCAACTTCTTCGGGAGCCCTCCAAGAGACCCAGTACTTC
NA	TRBV7-9	many	TRBJ2-3	CASRGTRDTQYF	TGTGCCAGCAGGGGGACGCGAGATACGCAGTATTTT
NA	TRBV14	NA	TRBJ2-5	CASRQEGVKAGPAPQYF	TGTGCCAGCCGCCAAGAAGGTGTGAAAGCGGGCCCAGCGCCCCAGTACTTC
NA	TRBV6-6	many	TRBJ2-5	CASRTDNYETQYF	TGTGCCAGCAGAACCGATAACTACGAGACCCAGTACTTC
TRBD2	TRBV7-9	NA	TRBJ2-1	CASSGGVLEQFF	TGTGCCAGCAGCGGGGGGGTGCTAGAGCAGTTCTTC
NA	TRBV5-4	few	TRBJ2-7	CASSLKSHEQYF	TGTGCCAGCAGCTTGAAGTCCCACGAGCAGTACTTC
NA	TRBV11-1	NA	TRBJ2-6	CASRTAGANVLTF	TGTGCCAGCAGGACAGCTGGGGCCAACGTCCTGACTTTC
TRBD2	TRBV5-1	many	TRBJ2-3	CASSLGSGTSGGDTQYF	TGCGCCAGCAGCTTGGGATCCGGGACTAGCGGGGGAGATACGCAGTATTTT
NA	TRBV11-1	few	TRBJ2-1	CASSLVLSRRGAYNEQFF	TGTGCCAGCAGCTTAGTTCTGTCTCGACGGGGGGCTTACAATGAGCAGTTCTTC
TRBD1	TRBV2	many	TRBJ1-2	CAILGQGDYGYTF	TGTGCCATCCTCGGACAGGGGGACTATGGCTACACCTTC
TRBD1	TRBV5-8	few	TRBJ2-7	CASSPRQGAYEQYF	TGTGCCAGCAGTCCCCGACAGGGTGCCTACGAGCAGTACTTC
NA	TRBV19	many	TRBJ2-2	CASSIDSGHRELFF	TGTGCCAGTAGTATAGACAGCGGCCACCGGGAGCTGTTTTTT
NA	TRBV28	NA	TRBJ1-1	CASTTPRDTGWLTEAFF	TGTGCCAGCACGACCCCGCGGGACACGGGGTGGCTCACTGAAGCTTTCTTT
TRBD1	TRBV4-1	many	TRBJ1-1	CASGGRQGKAEAFF	TGCGCCAGCGGCGGAAGACAGGGGAAGGCTGAAGCTTTCTTT
TRBD1	TRBV6-2/TRBV6-3	NA	TRBJ2-7	CASSSPRDRGHDEQYF	TGTGCCAGCAGTTCCCCTCGGGACAGGGGGCATGACGAGCAGTACTTC
NA	TRBV20-1	many	TRBJ2-1	CSALRRQAQPYNEQFF	TGCAGTGCTCTACGACGACAGGCACAACCCTACAATGAGCAGTTCTTC
TRBD2	TRBV4-2	many	TRBJ2-3	CASSQVQAGISTDTQYF	TGTGCCAGCAGCCAAGTCCAAGCGGGAATAAGCACAGATACGCAGTATTTT
TRBD1	TRBV5-1	many	TRBJ2-7	CASSSGQGNEQYF	TGCGCCAGCAGCTCCGGACAGGGCAACGAGCAGTACTTC
TRBD2	TRBV7-2	many	TRBJ2-3	CASSLVGGRAVDTQYF	TGTGCCAGCAGCTTAGTCGGCGGGAGGGCCGTAGATACGCAGTATTTT
NA	TRBV7-2	many	TRBJ1-1	CASSLVFRGSEAFF	TGTGCCAGCAGCTTAGTTTTCCGGGGGTCTGAAGCTTTCTTT
NA	TRBV28	few	TRBJ1-2	CASSPFTGSNYGYTF	TGTGCCAGCAGTCCCTTTACGGGGTCTAACTATGGCTACACCTTC
NA	TRBV7-9	many	TRBJ1-4	CASSSLGGEKLFF	TGTGCCAGCAGCTCCCTAGGGGGTGAAAAACTGTTTTTT
NA	TRBV10-3	few	TRBJ2-7	CAISEELANSYEQYF	TGTGCCATCAGTGAAGAACTAGCCAACTCCTACGAGCAGTACTTC
TRBD2	TRBV5-4	many	TRBJ2-7	CASSSRTSGGPYEQYF	TGTGCCAGCAGCTCACGGACTAGCGGGGGCCCCTACGAGCAGTACTTC
NA	TRBV24-1	many	TRBJ2-3	CATSLGGTDTQYF	TGTGCCACCAGTCTGGGGGGCACAGATACGCAGTATTTT
NA	TRBV7-6	NA	TRBJ2-1	CASSLTESLNNEQFF	TGTGCCAGCAGCTTAACGGAATCCCTAAACAATGAGCAGTTCTTC
NA	TRBV12-3/TRBV12-4	many	TRBJ2-3	CASHPVNSTDTQYF	TGTGCCAGCCACCCCGTAAACTCAACAGATACGCAGTATTTT
NA	TRBV5-1	many	TRBJ2-6	CASSPVSGANVLTF	TGCGCCAGCAGTCCTGTCTCTGGGGCCAACGTCCTGACTTTC
TRBD1	TRBV15	NA	TRBJ2-1	CATSSRTGGNKQFF	TGTGCCACCAGTAGTAGGACAGGAGGTAATAAGCAGTTCTTC
NA	TRBV7-9	many	TRBJ2-3	CAGGPPSTDTQYF	TGCGCCGGAGGGCCTCCTAGCACAGATACGCAGTATTTT
NA	TRBV29-1	many	TRBJ2-7	CSVVQGYYEQYF	TGCAGCGTTGTTCAGGGGTACTACGAGCAGTACTTC
TRBD2	TRBV5-6	many	TRBJ2-7	CASSSPTSGGNEQYF	TGTGCCAGCAGCTCTCCGACTAGCGGGGGGAACGAGCAGTACTTC
NA	TRBV6-2/TRBV6-3	NA	TRBJ2-5	CASREQETQYF	TGTGCCAGCAGGGAACAAGAGACCCAGTACTTC
NA	TRBV4-2	many	TRBJ2-7	CASSQGLGASWEQYF	TGTGCCAGCAGCCAAGGCCTCGGGGCCAGCTGGGAGCAGTACTTC
TRBD2	TRBV7-2	many	TRBJ2-5	CASSPESSGGAVETQYF	TGTGCCAGCAGCCCGGAAAGTAGCGGGGGGGCCGTGGAGACCCAGTACTTC